These 10 T cell receptor beta chains originate from one sample sequenced in a study of CD8 T cells in Susac syndrome. The authors reverse transcribed roughly 0.5 to 1 ug RNA with random hexamers. TCRdb processed the immunoSEQ multiplex PCR reads anew with MiXCR; each CDR3 protein has one entry. The profile shows about 77,000 distinct CDR3 sequences, roughly 91% of them singletons. Material: CD4+ T cells from PBMCs. The receptors stem from a human donor with Susac syndrome.

The chain employs TRBV5-4 and TRBJ2-7, with no clear D. The V end was cut by 0 bases, the J end by 4 bases, with 11 bases between. Per germline, CDR1 SGHNT and CDR2 YYREEE (reference sequence). CDR3 length: 14 residues. The DNA for the CDR3 is TGTGCCAGCAGCTTGGGAAACAGAAATTACGAGCAGTACTTC. It yields the protein CASSLGNRNYEQYF.

The chain joins TRBV7-3 to TRBJ2-1, with 11 positions matching TRBD1. CDR3 length equals 16 residues. The trim removed 0 bases at V and 6 bases at J, leaving 4 bases unmatched. CDR1 is SGHTA and CDR2 is FQGTGA in the germline V gene. CDR3 protein: CASSLTLGQGGNEQFF. The CDR3 coding sequence is TGTGCCAGCAGCTTAACGCTGGGACAGGGGGGCAATGAGCAGTTCTTC.

The CDR3 coding sequence is TGTGCCACCGGAGGCAGGGGTTTATACAATGAGCAGTTCTTC. This translates into CATGGRGLYNEQFF. The rearrangement links TRBV24-1 to TRBJ2-1, with TRBD1 as a possible D gene (6 bases). Trimming cost V 9 bases and J 4 bases, with 15 bases left between them. This CDR3 has 14 amino acids. CDR1 and CDR2 from the germline V gene are KGHDR and SFDVKD.

This sequence joins TRBV7-2 and TRBJ2-3, with 12 nucleotides matching TRBD1. V lost 4 bases, J lost 4 bases, and 6 bases stayed unmatched. The CDR3 extends over 16 amino acids. The germline V gene encodes CDR1 SGHTA and CDR2 FQGNSA. CDR3 in amino acids: CASSWVGTGGADTQYF. The CDR3 DNA is TGTGCCAGCAGCTGGGTCGGGACAGGGGGCGCAGATACGCAGTATTTT.

CDR3: CASSLGPGDGNTIYF. As DNA, the CDR3 is TGTGCCAGCAGCTTAGGGCCCGGCGATGGAAACACCATATATTTT. V and J are TRBV7-2 and TRBJ1-3; no clear D. The V end lost 1 base, the J end lost 3 bases, and 10 bases lay between the germline ends. The CDR3 extends over 15 amino acids. CDR1 and CDR2 (germline): SGHTA, FQGNSA.

This chain uses TRBV18 with TRBJ2-7; the D is unclear. Trimming removed 0 bases from V and 1 base from J, with 7 bases in between. Per the germline V gene, CDR1 is KGHSH and CDR2 is LQKENI. There are 14 residues in the CDR3. CDR3 protein: CASSPPQESYEQYF. CDR3 nucleotides: TGTGCCAGCTCACCACCTCAGGAATCCTACGAGCAGTACTTC.

The gene calls are TRBV3-1 and TRBJ2-7; no clear D gene. The germline CDR1 and CDR2 sequences are LGHDT and YNNKEL (reference sequence). CDR3 length: 17 amino acids. The V gene lost 0 bases and the J gene lost 0 bases, with 15 bases spanning the gap. CDR3 DNA: TGTGCCAGCAGCCAAGATCGGGTGGGCGGTAGCTCCTACGAGCAGTACTTC. Protein: CASSQDRVGGSSYEQYF.

V and J are TRBV29-1 and TRBJ2-7; perhaps TRBD1 as D (5 bases). The CDR3 runs to 12 residues. Deletions cut 4 bases from V and 8 bases from J, with 15 bases between. Germline CDR1 SQVTM, CDR2 ANQGSEA. For the CDR3, the DNA is TGCAGCGTTGGGTTTCAGGGAAGCAAGCAGTACTTC. It codes for CSVGFQGSKQYF.

The chain has TRBV5-6 and TRBJ1-5, with D perhaps matching TRBD1 (5 bases). The CDR3 covers 17 residues. Trimming cost V 0 bases and J 2 bases, with 15 bases left between them. Germline V CDR1 and CDR2: SGHDT, YYEEEE. The CDR3 loop reads CASSLAPGGVGNQPQHF. For the CDR3, the DNA is TGTGCCAGCAGCTTGGCCCCTGGGGGAGTGGGCAATCAGCCCCAGCATTTT.

The chain joins TRBV20-1 to TRBJ1-1; perhaps TRBD1 as D (5 bases). Deletions cut 5 bases from V and 3 bases from J, with 10 bases between. The CDR3 is 12 residues long. Germline CDR1 reads DFQATT; CDR2 reads SNEGSKA (reference sequence). The CDR3 region is CSAGAGYTEAFF. The CDR3 DNA is TGCAGTGCTGGGGCGGGTTACACTGAAGCTTTCTTT.